The clone carrying this T cell receptor (beta chain) has a count of ten or more. The antigen is not known. This sample was taken from a study of T-cell reconstitution after alpha-beta-depleted transplantation in children. Study results and limitations: Several hundred expanded graft clones reportedly were the source of alpha-beta T cells about two months after transplant. The study traced high day-60 TCRbeta diversity in some patients to surviving recipient T cells and thymic progenitors. T cells produced anew were the main source of T-cell counts and diversity one year after transplant.

This CDR3 spans 15 amino acids. CDR1 is DFQATT and CDR2 is SNEGSKA in the germline V gene (reference sequence). V lost 1 base and J 6 bases, leaving 16 bases between the germline ends. Unique molecular identifiers were used in preparing the TCRbeta library. TCRdb analysed the PCR reads with MiXCR anew, one entry per CDR3 protein. The sample lists about 440,000 distinct CDR3 sequences; 43% were seen once. Sequences were derived from PBMCs, sampled before TCRalphabeta/CD19-depleted stem cell transplant. This receptor was identified in a girl aged 2 to 10 with aplastic anemia, due to receive a stem cell transplant. This chain uses TRBV20-1 with TRBJ2-4, with D hard to call. The CDR3 here is CSARAGSRSGNIQYF. Here the CDR3 DNA reads TGCAGTGCTAGAGCTGGATCTCGGAGTGGAAACATTCAGTACTTC.